This T cell receptor (beta chain) was sequenced for a study of blood T cell repertoires in COVID-19. Study-level information: Material from acute and convalescent COVID-19 was sourced from the United States, Italy and Spain. The analysed material was cDNA or gDNA that came from T cells, B-cell-depleted T cells, or PBMCs.

CDR3 length equals 14 residues. Trimming cost V 2 bases and J 5 bases; bases outside gene matches: 1. The V gene's germline CDR1 is SEHNR and CDR2 FQNEAQ (reference sequence). Measured with immunoSEQ multiplex PCR; TCRdb has only the in-frame clones, and not every one. The sample has 70,000 to 90,000 clones, around two thirds seen once. This sequence originates from a human donor with acute or convalescent COVID-19. The donor label of this sample is uncertain. The gene calls are TRBV7-9 and TRBJ2-1, with 9 positions matching TRBD1. Sequenced sample: peripheral blood. The DNA of the CDR3 is TGTGCCAGCAGCTTAAGGGACAGGGACAATGAGCAGTTCTTC. Amino acids: CASSLRDRDNEQFF.